This T cell receptor beta chain was found in a study of beta chain features in type 1 diabetes. Note on this clone: Its antigen is undetermined.

All of the isolated RNA was reverse transcribed, so expressed TCRB transcripts were sequenced. Some clones are missing from TCRdb's copy, which holds only in-frame ones; the method was immunoSEQ multiplex PCR. The sample gives over 55,000 clones, around 50% of which show up once; around 2.6% is in the top ten. A single heparinised draw of roughly 120 mL on average was taken per donor. The CDR3 loop spans 17 amino acids. Germline V gene sequence: CDR1 MDHEN, CDR2 SYDVKM. V lost 5 bases, J lost 3 bases, and 12 bases stayed unmatched. Study conclusions and caveats: For Type 1 diabetes patients, all four CD4+ subsets carried TCRB CDR3s that were moderately but significantly shorter. Cells expressing TCR highly could be over-represented by cDNA sequencing.

Sequencing was done on a sample of Tregs from blood. The rearrangement uses TRBV28 and TRBJ2-7; TRBD1 matches 11 bases. This receptor was identified in a woman aged 40-49 years with type 1 diabetes. The CDR3 nucleotides read TGTGCCAGCAGTCTAGGACAGGGGGCGACTAAGCGCTACGAGCAGTACTTC. It codes for CASSLGQGATKRYEQYF.